Following are 26 T cell receptor beta chains from one sample sequenced in a study of OX40 agonist ivuxolimab in advanced cancers. The assay was immunoSEQ multiplex PCR, and TCRdb's table has in-frame clones only and misses some. The top ten clones hold 6.5% to 7.5% of a sample with approximately 78,000 clones, about 84% of them seen once. Source: CD4+ or CD8+ T cells sorted from blood, taken in a trial of the OX40 agonist ivuxolimab. The receptor set was obtained from an adult with an advanced solid tumor such as melanoma, head and neck, liver or kidney cancer.

This clone has only one observation. This rearrangement joins TRBV11-2 to TRBJ1-1, with D uncertain. In germline, CDR1 is SGHAT, CDR2 FQNNGV. V gave up 7 bases and J gave up 1 base, with 16 bases separating them. This CDR3 comprises 15 residues. CDR3 DNA: TGTGCCAGCACCCCCACCCAGGTCAGGAACACTGAAGCTTTCTTT. Its translation is CASTPTQVRNTEAFF.

This sequence joins TRBV7-9 and TRBJ2-2; 8 bases line up with TRBD1. CDR3 length equals 19 residues. With V trimmed by 6 bases and J by 0 bases, 15 bases remained unmatched. Germline V gives CDR1 SEHNR, CDR2 FQNEAQ (reference sequence). CDR3 protein: CASSHRGQGGPANTGELFF. The CDR3 DNA is TGTGCCAGCAGTCATAGAGGACAGGGTGGTCCCGCGAACACCGGGGAGCTGTTTTTT.

This clone was counted only a few times. The chain carries TRBV4-2 and TRBJ2-2; TRBD1 aligns across 7 bases. V lost 4 bases, J lost 1 base, and 3 bases stayed unmatched. This CDR3 spans 15 amino acids. The germline CDR1 and CDR2 sequences are LGHNA and YNFKEQ. Here the CDR3 DNA reads TGTGCCAGCAGCCTGGGACAGCTGAACACCGGGGAGCTGTTTTTT. Amino acid sequence: CASSLGQLNTGELFF.

This clone was seen only once. This sequence joins TRBV6-6 and TRBJ2-6, with TRBD2 as a possible D gene (5 bases). This CDR3 is 15 amino acids long. CDR1 is MNHNY and CDR2 is SVGAGI in the germline V gene (reference sequence). V lost 6 bases to trimming and J lost 8 bases, with 17 bases between them. The CDR3 coding sequence is TGTGCCAGCAGCCGGAGGACCCTTGGTCCCAACGTCCTGACTTTC. Residues: CASSRRTLGPNVLTF.

The chain couples TRBV6-1 to TRBJ1-5; a possible D gene is TRBD1 (5 bases). This CDR3 contains 15 residues. Trimming shortened V by 5 bases and J by 0 bases, and 11 bases separated the two germline ends. Germline V gene sequence: CDR1 MNHNS, CDR2 SASEGT. The CDR3 sequence is CASSPGRTSNQPQHF. As DNA, the CDR3 is TGTGCCAGCAGTCCGGGGCGGACTAGCAATCAGCCCCAGCATTTT.

This chain connects TRBV30 to TRBJ1-3; D perhaps matches TRBD1 (5 bases). This CDR3 has 14 residues. Germline assignment: CDR1 GTSNPN and CDR2 SVGIG (reference sequence). V was shortened by 0 bases and J by 0 bases, with 6 bases between the two germline ends. The DNA for the CDR3 is TGTGCCTGGAGTGTCGACAGCTCTGGAAACACCATATATTTT. Translated, it gives CAWSVDSSGNTIYF.

The J gene is TRBJ2-1, the V gene TRBV15; TRBD2 matches at 13 bases. Per the germline V gene, CDR1 is LNHNV and CDR2 is YYDKDF (reference sequence). Losses at the gene ends were 6 bases for V and 4 bases for J; bases not matched to a gene: 9. This CDR3 comprises 17 residues. In nucleotides, the CDR3 is TGTGCCACCAGTTCGAACCTGGGACTAGCGGGGTACAATGAGCAGTTCTTC. Translated, it gives CATSSNLGLAGYNEQFF.

V usage is TRBV2 and J usage is TRBJ2-3; D unclear. Germline V gives CDR1 SNHLY, CDR2 FYNNEI. The V and J ends lost 2 bases and 3 bases respectively, with 6 bases between them. CDR3 length equals 13 residues. The CDR3 nucleotides read TGTGCCAGCAGTGAATCGAGGACAGATACGCAGTATTTT. Translation gives CASSESRTDTQYF.

This clone was counted a few times. The chain uses TRBV28 and TRBJ2-7, with 7 bases lining up with TRBD1. V lost 7 bases, J lost 1 base, and 7 bases stayed unmatched. The CDR3 has 14 residues. Germline CDR1 is MDHEN and CDR2 is SYDVKM. The CDR3 nucleotides are TGTGCCAGCAATGTCGAGGGGGCTTCCTACGAGCAGTACTTC. Encoded protein: CASNVEGASYEQYF.

The chain joins TRBV7-6 to TRBJ2-3; D may be TRBD2 (6 bases). Germline V lookup: CDR1 SGHVS, CDR2 FNYEAQ. The CDR3 is 15 amino acids. The ends were cut back, 1 base at V and 3 bases at J, with 11 bases in the middle. Written as DNA, the CDR3 is TGTGCCAGCAGCTTAGGTCCTAGCGAGACAGATACGCAGTATTTT. Translating gives CASSLGPSETDTQYF.

The rearrangement links TRBV6-6 to TRBJ1-2, with TRBD1 as a possible D gene (5 bases). Germline V gives CDR1 MNHNY, CDR2 SVGAGI (reference sequence). This CDR3 is 12 amino acids long. Trimming took off 2 bases at V and 8 bases at J, with 9 bases between the two ends. The CDR3 is CASSYGGEGYTF. In nucleotides, the CDR3 is TGTGCCAGCAGTTACGGGGGGGAAGGCTACACCTTC.

CDR3 amino acids: CASSPQGSSVGEAFF. DNA of the CDR3: TGTGCCAGCAGCCCTCAAGGGTCCTCCGTGGGTGAAGCTTTCTTT. The chain joins TRBV7-6 to TRBJ1-1; no clear D gene. Between the trimmed V and J ends, which lost 5 bases and 7 bases, there was a span of 20 bases. Germline-derived CDR1 and CDR2 are SGHVS and FNYEAQ. The CDR3 is 15 residues long.

The chain employs TRBV28 and TRBJ2-5; 8 nucleotides line up with TRBD2. The length of the CDR3 is 15 residues. Germline V gene lookup returns CDR1 MDHEN and CDR2 SYDVKM. Trimming took 4 bases from V and 4 from J; bases not matched to a gene: 8. CDR3 loop: CASSSTGTRIETQYF. The CDR3, as DNA: TGTGCCAGCAGTTCGACCGGGACTAGAATAGAGACCCAGTACTTC.

This chain connects TRBV11-3 to TRBJ2-1, with D perhaps TRBD1 (5 bases). CDR1 is SGHNT, CDR2 YENEEA, per germline. V gave up 1 base and J gave up 7 bases, with 17 bases separating them. The CDR3 runs to 16 residues. The CDR3 loop reads CASSLAQGLSKNEQFF. CDR3 in DNA: TGTGCCAGCAGCTTAGCCCAGGGCCTTTCGAAGAATGAGCAGTTCTTC. The full variable domain, its missing parts supplied by reference TRBV11-3 and TRBJ2-1, is EAGVVQSPRYKIIEKKQPVAFWCNPISGHNTLYWYLQNLGQGPELLIRYENEEAVDDSQLPKDRFSAERLKGVDSTLKIQPAELGDSAVYLCASSLAQGLSKNEQFFGPGTRLTVL.

The chain carries TRBV27 and TRBJ1-1; no clear D gene. V lost 1 base and J lost 1, with 7 bases in between. CDR3 size: 14 residues. Germline V gene data show CDR1 as MNHEY and CDR2 as SMNVEV (reference sequence). This CDR3 reads CASSLLDTNTEAFF. For the CDR3, the DNA is TGTGCCAGCAGTTTATTAGACACGAACACTGAAGCTTTCTTT.

This rearrangement joins TRBV5-5 to TRBJ2-2; 7 bases agree with TRBD1. From germline, CDR1 is SGHKS and CDR2 YYEKEE (reference sequence). CDR3 length: 13 amino acids. V dropped 4 bases and J dropped 5; count of bases not matched to a gene: 2. This chain's CDR3 is CASSGTATGELFF. The CDR3 DNA reads TGTGCCAGCAGCGGGACAGCGACCGGGGAGCTGTTTTTT.

This clone was observed a single time. This rearrangement joins TRBV9 to TRBJ2-7, with unresolved D. CDR1 is SGDLS, CDR2 YYNGEE, per germline. The ends were cut back, 3 bases at V and 0 bases at J, with 10 bases in the middle. The CDR3 has 14 amino acids. In nucleotides, the CDR3 is TGTGCCAGCAGCGCCGGCCGTTCCTCCTACGAGCAGTACTTC. Protein: CASSAGRSSYEQYF.

The chain carries TRBV2 and TRBJ2-5; D is possibly TRBD1 or TRBD2 (5 bases each). V was shortened by 3 bases and J by 2 bases, with 22 bases between the two germline ends. This CDR3 has 18 amino acids. Germline lookup yields CDR1 SNHLY and CDR2 FYNNEI. CDR3 DNA: TGTGCCAGCAGTGATAGTTCGTGGGGGACGAGCCGTCAAGAGACCCAGTACTTC. As protein: CASSDSSWGTSRQETQYF.

This clone occurred a few times. This chain links TRBV5-1 with TRBJ1-6, with a possible D match to TRBD1 (6 bases). This CDR3 has 13 amino acids. Trimming removed 6 bases from V and 7 bases from J, with 11 bases in between. CDR1 is SGHRS, CDR2 YFSETQ, per germline. The CDR3 coding sequence is TGCGCCAGCAAAGACAGGATAAATTCACCCCTCCACTTT. It codes for CASKDRINSPLHF.

The rearrangement uses TRBV11-2 and TRBJ2-3, with TRBD2 matching over 14 bases. The CDR3 covers 16 residues. Germline CDR1 SGHAT, CDR2 FQNNGV. The ends lost 4 bases at V and 5 bases at J; junction bases unmatched: 5. The CDR3 region has the DNA TGTGCCAGCAGCTCGGGACTAGCGGGAGTCAGAGATACGCAGTATTTT. Its protein is CASSSGLAGVRDTQYF.

The CDR3 protein is CASSPDRTRGNTIYF. DNA for the CDR3: TGTGCCAGCAGCCCCGACAGGACCCGAGGAAACACCATATATTTT. The chain combines TRBV7-6 with TRBJ1-3; tentatively, D is TRBD1 (6 bases). This CDR3 has 15 amino acids. Germline V CDR1 and CDR2: SGHVS, FNYEAQ. The ends were cut back, 5 bases at V and 4 bases at J, with 15 bases in the middle.

The chain recombines TRBV6-5 with TRBJ1-1; D remains ambiguous. Trimming took off 2 bases at V and 2 bases at J, with 12 bases between the two ends. Germline CDR1 is MNHEY and CDR2 is SVGAGI. The CDR3 covers 15 residues. DNA for the CDR3: TGTGCCAGCAGTTACGGGCTTTATCCTAACACTGAAGCTTTCTTT. Its translation is CASSYGLYPNTEAFF.

This clone was observed a few times. V and J are TRBV9 and TRBJ1-1; D is uncertain. Trimming cost V 0 bases and J 1 base, with 7 bases left between them. The CDR3 consists of 14 residues. Germline V gives CDR1 SGDLS, CDR2 YYNGEE. CDR3 loop: CASSVGSQNTEAFF. The CDR3 DNA reads TGTGCCAGCAGCGTAGGGAGTCAGAACACTGAAGCTTTCTTT.

The chain carries TRBV10-2 and TRBJ2-5; no definite D call. This CDR3 spans 14 amino acids. V was clipped by 0 bases and J by 2 bases, with 7 bases between them. Germline lookup yields CDR1 WSHSY and CDR2 SAAADI. The DNA of the CDR3 is TGCGCCAGCAGTGAGTCCTGGCAGCAAGAGACCCAGTACTTC. This translates into CASSESWQQETQYF.

This clone appeared once. The V gene is TRBV5-5, the J gene TRBJ2-7, with 8 positions matching TRBD1. The V segment lost 4 bases and the J segment 4 bases; nucleotides outside the gene matches: 10. CDR1 is SGHKS and CDR2 is YYEKEE in the germline V gene (reference sequence). CDR3 size: 15 residues. The CDR3 DNA is TGTGCCAGCAGCGGGTCCCGGACAGGGACGTACGAGCAGTACTTC. Its translation is CASSGSRTGTYEQYF. The whole variable domain, filled in from reference TRBV5-5 and TRBJ2-7, reads DAGVTQSPTHLIKTRGQQVTLRCSPISGHKSVSWYQQVLGQGPQFIFQYYEKEERGRGNFPDRFSARQFPNYSSELNVNALLLGDSALYLCASSGSRTGTYEQYFGPGTRLTVT.

This chain uses TRBV10-3 with TRBJ2-7, with D unresolved. With 3 bases removed from V and 5 bases from J, the gap between germline ends came to 8 bases. CDR3 size: 12 residues. Germline CDR1 reads ENHRY; CDR2 reads SYGVKD. CDR3 bases: TGTGCCATCAGTGAAGGAGCTAACGAGCAGTACTTC. This translates into CAISEGANEQYF.